The clone carrying this T cell receptor (beta chain) came up many times. Its antigen remains unknown. This sample stems from a study of regulatory T cells in long-lasting Graves disease. Study context: Persistence in Graves' disease denoted antithyroid drug use beyond 5 years alongside positive TSH receptor antibodies.

In building TCR beta libraries, iRepertoire HTBI primers were used together with Arm-PCR of CDR3 regions. Each CDR3 protein is one row after TCRdb ran MiXCR on the multiplex PCR reads. The table lists roughly 450,000 distinct CDR3 sequences, around 20% of them singletons, with 7.8% in the top ten. The CDR3 totals 14 residues. Trimming removed 6 bases from V and 5 bases from J, with 16 bases in between. Germline values: CDR1 SEHNR, CDR2 FQNEAQ (reference sequence). Specified time point: persistent/refractory GD, antithyroid drugs over 5 years with positive TRAb. Construction of the TCR library relied on RNA isolated from PBMCs. Patients with Graves' disease were diagnosed by American Thyroid Association guidelines. Findings and caveats of the study: Persistent cases of Graves' showed reduced TCR diversity relative to newly diagnosed patients. Patients with persistent disease showed a bias toward TRBV28, TRBJ1-2 and TRBJ2-5.

This sequence was found in a female donor with Graves disease. The source was peripheral blood mononuclear cells (PBMCs), collected when the disease was refractory, from a patient treated with antithyroid drugs. The chain uses TRBV7-9 and TRBJ2-5; D gene uncertain. CDR3 residues: CASSSEVVRETQYF. The CDR3 DNA reads as TGTGCCAGCAGTTCAGAGGTTGTGCGGGAGACCCAGTACTTC.